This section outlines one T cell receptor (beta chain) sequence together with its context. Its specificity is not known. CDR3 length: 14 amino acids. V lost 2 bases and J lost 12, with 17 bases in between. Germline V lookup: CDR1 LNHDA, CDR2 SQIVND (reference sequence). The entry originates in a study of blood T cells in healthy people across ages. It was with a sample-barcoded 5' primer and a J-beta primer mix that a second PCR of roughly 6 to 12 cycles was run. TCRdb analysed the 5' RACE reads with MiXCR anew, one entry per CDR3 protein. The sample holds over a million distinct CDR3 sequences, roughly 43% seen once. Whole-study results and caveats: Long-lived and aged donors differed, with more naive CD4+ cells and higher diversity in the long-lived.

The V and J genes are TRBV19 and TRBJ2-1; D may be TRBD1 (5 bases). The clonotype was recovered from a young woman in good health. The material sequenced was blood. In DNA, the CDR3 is TGTGCCAGTAGTATACAACAGGTTGTACGTGGGCAGTTCTTC. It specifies CASSIQQVVRGQFF.